This TCR beta chain comes out of a study of T cells in Graves' hyperthyroidism and ophthalmopathy. In the study overall: Peripheral blood specimens were obtained at initial diagnosis, prior to any treatment. Whole-study results and caveats: Researchers found most expanded thyroid clonotypes above 0.001 in blood as well.

In this sample, this clonotype turned up many times. Its antigen remains unknown. For ophthalmopathy patients, the Clinical Activity Score was at least 3 and the NOSPECS grade at least 4; duration was under 3 months. RNA transcripts gave rise to amplified TCR beta CDR3 regions. In the first-round RT-PCR of the TCR CDR3, the HTBI primer set was used. TCRdb called the multiplex PCR reads again in MiXCR, with one record for every CDR3 protein. The table shows 600,000 or so distinct CDR3 sequences, with about 14% occurring only once. Germline CDR1 reads GTSNPN; CDR2 reads SVGIG (reference sequence). Losses at the gene ends were 2 bases for V and 4 bases for J; bases not matched to a gene: 3. This CDR3 has 13 residues.

The sample was blood. V usage is TRBV30 and J usage is TRBJ2-3; 7 positions match TRBD2. This receptor was identified in a woman in her forties or fifties with Graves' ophthalmopathy. CDR3 protein: CAWSKRDADTQYF. In DNA, the CDR3 is TGTGCCTGGAGTAAGCGGGACGCAGATACGCAGTATTTT.